These 15 T cell receptor beta chains originate from one sample sequenced in a study of cytomegalovirus exposure and HLA in healthy donors. TCRdb's copy holds only in-frame clones and misses some; the assay was immunoSEQ multiplex PCR. The repertoire consists of about 300,000 clones, with over 75% occurring once and the leading ten covering roughly 1%. The sequenced sample was PBMCs. These receptors originate from a woman younger than 35 in good health and CMV-seronegative.

The chain is built from TRBV6-6 and TRBJ2-5; D uncertain. V lost 2 bases and J lost 1, with 8 bases in between. The CDR3 spans 14 residues. The germline gives CDR1 MNHNY, CDR2 SVGAGI (reference sequence). CDR3 nucleotides: TGTGCCAGCAGTTACGGCGGTTCCCAAGAGACCCAGTACTTC. As protein: CASSYGGSQETQYF.

The V gene is TRBV7-6, the J gene TRBJ2-7; 9 positions match TRBD2. This CDR3 spans 16 amino acids. The V and J ends lost 4 bases and 2 bases, in that order; junction bases with no gene match: 9. Germline V lookup: CDR1 SGHVS, CDR2 FNYEAQ. CDR3 coding DNA: TGTGCCAGCAGCTCCATTGGCGGGAGGGACACCTACGAGCAGTACTTC. Its translation is CASSSIGGRDTYEQYF.

V and J are TRBV9 and TRBJ2-1; 10 bases align to TRBD2. J lost 0 bases, V lost 5 bases, and 20 bases had no gene match. CDR1 and CDR2 from the germline V gene are SGDLS and YYNGEE. The CDR3 has 21 residues. In DNA form, the CDR3 reads TGTGCCAGCAGTGCCCCTAGAGGTCTAGCGGGAGACCAGAGCTCCTACAATGAGCAGTTCTTC. The encoded protein is CASSAPRGLAGDQSSYNEQFF.

The chain carries TRBV5-6 and TRBJ2-2, with a weak D call TRBD2 (5 bases). This CDR3 is built from 13 residues. Trimming cost V 2 bases and J 6 bases, with 8 bases left between them. Germline V lookup: CDR1 SGHDT, CDR2 YYEEEE. Here the CDR3 reads CASSFGVPGELFF. CDR3 nucleotide sequence: TGTGCCAGCAGCTTCGGGGTCCCCGGGGAGCTGTTTTTT.

This clone appeared a single time. The V call is TRBV9, the J call TRBJ1-5; 8 bases line up with TRBD1. Germline CDR1 SGDLS, CDR2 YYNGEE. The CDR3 is 12 amino acids. The V segment lost 3 bases and the J segment 13 bases; nucleotides outside the gene matches: 6. This chain's CDR3 is CASSGDRGVQHF. DNA of the CDR3: TGTGCCAGCAGCGGCGACAGGGGTGTTCAGCATTTT.

The chain couples TRBV11-2 to TRBJ2-7; 7 bases are shared with TRBD1. The CDR3 is made up of 17 amino acids. Per the germline V gene, CDR1 is SGHAT and CDR2 is FQNNGV. Losses at the gene ends were 4 bases for V and 0 bases for J; bases not matched to a gene: 12. CDR3 residues: CASSSTPTGWSSYEQYF. CDR3 coding DNA: TGTGCCAGCAGCTCCACTCCGACAGGGTGGAGCTCCTACGAGCAGTACTTC.

The rearrangement joins TRBV7-6 to TRBJ2-7, with D perhaps TRBD2 (5 bases). This CDR3 spans 13 amino acids. Germline CDR1 is SGHVS and CDR2 is FNYEAQ. The germline V and J ends were trimmed by 1 base and 6 bases, with 10 bases remaining between them. CDR3 sequence: CASSLGSRGEQYF. The CDR3 nucleotides are TGTGCCAGCAGCTTAGGGAGTCGGGGCGAGCAGTACTTC.

The chain employs TRBV19 and TRBJ2-5; 7 bases match TRBD1. CDR3 length equals 14 residues. The ends lost 5 bases at V and 7 bases at J; junction bases unmatched: 10. The V gene's germline CDR1 is LNHDA and CDR2 SQIVND (reference sequence). CDR3 sequence reads: CASSVGQAQGTQYF. The CDR3 DNA follows: TGTGCCAGTAGTGTCGGACAGGCCCAGGGGACCCAGTACTTC.

The chain employs TRBV5-8 and TRBJ2-7; TRBD2 matches at 11 bases. The CDR3 runs to 16 residues. Germline V gene sequence: CDR1 SGHTS, CDR2 YDEGEE. J was trimmed by 1 base and V by 0 bases; bases with no gene match: 3. Written as DNA, the CDR3 is TGTGCCAGCAGCTTGGTAGGGACTAGCGGTTCCTACGAGCAGTACTTC. It is translated as CASSLVGTSGSYEQYF.

This chain links TRBV18 with TRBJ1-1; 7 positions match TRBD1. Germline CDR1 KGHSH, CDR2 LQKENI. J lost 5 bases, V lost 3 bases, and 6 bases had no gene match. The CDR3 is 14 amino acids. The CDR3 loop reads CASSPKTGYTEAFF. The CDR3 nucleotides are TGTGCCAGCTCACCCAAGACAGGGTATACTGAAGCTTTCTTT. The full variable domain, rest sourced from reference TRBV18 and TRBJ1-1, is NAGVMQNPRHLVRRRGQEARLRCSPMKGHSHVYWYRQLPEEGLKFMVYLQKENIIDESGMPKERFSAEFPKEGPSILRIQQVVRGDSAAYFCASSPKTGYTEAFFGQGTRLTVV.

The CDR3 loop is CASSFRTGNTEAFF. The CDR3 DNA reads TGTGCCAGCAGCTTTAGGACAGGCAACACTGAAGCTTTCTTT. The chain joins TRBV6-5 to TRBJ1-1, with TRBD1 identical over 7 bases. Germline CDR1 is MNHEY and CDR2 is SVGAGI. This CDR3 contains 14 residues. With 6 bases clipped from V and 2 bases from J, the junction kept 6 bases outside the gene matches.

The CDR3 nucleotides are TGTGCCACCAGCAGAGATCCGCGAGATACGCAGTATTTT. The encoded protein is CATSRDPRDTQYF. The chain has TRBV15 and TRBJ2-3; no clear D. This CDR3 is built from 13 residues. Deletions cut 0 bases from V and 5 bases from J, with 6 bases between. Germline loops: CDR1 LNHNV, CDR2 YYDKDF (reference sequence).

The V gene is TRBV18, the J gene TRBJ1-1, with TRBD1 as a possible D gene (5 bases). Trimming took off 3 bases at V and 4 bases at J, with 15 bases between the two ends. The length of the CDR3 is 15 residues. CDR1 is KGHSH, CDR2 LQKENI, per germline. The chain's CDR3 is CASSPWGPAPTEAFF. The CDR3 DNA follows: TGTGCCAGCTCACCTTGGGGCCCCGCACCCACTGAAGCTTTCTTT.

The chain recombines TRBV6-5 with TRBJ2-5; 12 nucleotides match TRBD2. The CDR3 is made up of 15 amino acids. Unmatched junction bases numbered 7, after V lost 7 bases and J lost 4 bases. The germline CDR1 and CDR2 sequences are MNHEY and SVGAGI. The CDR3 sequence is CASNLLAGGPETQYF. CDR3 sequence (DNA): TGTGCCAGCAATTTGCTAGCGGGAGGGCCAGAGACCCAGTACTTC.

This sequence joins TRBV27 and TRBJ2-1; 12 bases align to TRBD2. This CDR3 comprises 15 residues. The germline V gene has CDR1 MNHEY and CDR2 SMNVEV (reference sequence). Losses at the gene ends were 6 bases for V and 5 bases for J; bases not matched to a gene: 5. CDR3 sequence: CASSVTSGRNNEQFF. The CDR3 DNA reads TGTGCCAGCAGCGTGACTAGCGGGAGAAACAATGAGCAGTTCTTC.